The clone carrying this T cell receptor (beta chain) was seen repeatedly, ten times or more. This record comes from a study of T cells in Graves' hyperthyroidism and ophthalmopathy. The PBMCs were sourced from fresh peripheral blood (about 9.6 ml). Amplification targeted TCR beta CDR3 regions from RNA transcripts. Researchers ran a first-round RT-PCR on the TCR CDR3 using the HTBI primer set. A single record per CDR3 protein comes from TCRdb applying MiXCR to the multiplex PCR reads. The sample holds 350,000 to 400,000 distinct CDR3 sequences; under 20% are singletons and the top ten take roughly 3.5%. Germline CDR1 and CDR2: LGHDT and YNNKEL (reference sequence). The CDR3 consists of 15 residues. The ends were cut back, 1 base at V and 0 bases at J, with 9 bases in the middle.

The rearrangement uses TRBV3-1 and TRBJ1-1; D gene unclear. The sample comprised blood. This sequence was found in a woman aged 18 to 35 with Graves' hyperthyroidism. The CDR3 sequence: CASSQGYWVNTEAFF. The DNA for the CDR3 is TGTGCCAGCAGCCAAGGTTACTGGGTGAACACTGAAGCTTTCTTT. Based on the CDR3 plus reference TRBV3-1 and TRBJ1-1, the full variable domain is DTAVSQTPKYLVTQMGNDKSIKCEQNLGHDTMYWYKQDSKKFLKIMFSYNNKELIINETVPNRFSPKSPDKAHLNLHINSLELGDSAVYFCASSQGYWVNTEAFFGQGTRLTVV.